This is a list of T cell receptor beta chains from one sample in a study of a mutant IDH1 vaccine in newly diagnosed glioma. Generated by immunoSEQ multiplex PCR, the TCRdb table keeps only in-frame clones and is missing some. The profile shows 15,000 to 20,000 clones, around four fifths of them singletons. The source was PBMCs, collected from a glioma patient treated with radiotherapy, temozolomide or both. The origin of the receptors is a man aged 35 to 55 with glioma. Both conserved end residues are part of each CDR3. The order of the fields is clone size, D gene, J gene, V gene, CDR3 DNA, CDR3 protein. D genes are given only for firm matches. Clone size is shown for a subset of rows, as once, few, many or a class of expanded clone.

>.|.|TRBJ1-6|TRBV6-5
TGTGCCAGCAGCAGGGTCCGGAATTCACCCCTCCACTTT
CASSRVRNSPLHF
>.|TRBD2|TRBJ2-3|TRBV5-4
TGTGCCAGCAGCGAGAAGACTAGCGGGAGGGTCGATACGCAGTATTTT
CASSEKTSGRVDTQYF
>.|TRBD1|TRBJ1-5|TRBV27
TGTGCCAGCAGTTCGACAGGGCAAAGGAATCAGCCCCAGCATTTT
CASSSTGQRNQPQHF
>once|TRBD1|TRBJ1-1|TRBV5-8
TGTGCCAGCAGCGGGACAGGTCTCCTGAACACTGAAGCTTTCTTT
CASSGTGLLNTEAFF
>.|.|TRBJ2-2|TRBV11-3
TGTGCCAGCAGCTTTTCAGGAACGAACACCGGGGAGCTGTTTTTT
CASSFSGTNTGELFF
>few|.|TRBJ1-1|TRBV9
TGTGCCAGCAGCGTAGGCGGAGGGGTAGGCACTGAAGCTTTCTTT
CASSVGGGVGTEAFF
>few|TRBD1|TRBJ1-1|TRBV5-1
TGCGCCAGCAGCTTGGGTGACAGGGATCGAGTAGTCTTCTTT
CASSLGDRDRVVFF
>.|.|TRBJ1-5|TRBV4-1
TGCGCCAGCAGCCAAGATGGTGGGGGGGCATTAATTCAGCCCCAGCATTTT
CASSQDGGGALIQPQHF
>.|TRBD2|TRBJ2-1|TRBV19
TGTGCCAGTCGACTAGCGGGGACCTCCTACAATGAGCAGTTCTTC
CASRLAGTSYNEQFF
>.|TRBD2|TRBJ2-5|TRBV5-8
TGTGCCAGCACCCGGAGGAGCGGGAGGTACCAAGAGACCCAGTACTTC
CASTRRSGRYQETQYF
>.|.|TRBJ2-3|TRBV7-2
TGTGCCAGCAGCTTACGGGAAAGAGATACGCAGTATTTT
CASSLRERDTQYF
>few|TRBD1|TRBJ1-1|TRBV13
TGTGCCAGCTCACCAGGGGGGGGCACTGAAGCTTTCTTT
CASSPGGGTEAFF
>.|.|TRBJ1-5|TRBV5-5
TGTGCCAGCAGCTTGGAGGGGCATCAGCCCCAGCATTTT
CASSLEGHQPQHF
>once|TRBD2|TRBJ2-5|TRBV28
TGTGCCAGCAGCCGGACTAGCGGGATAGGTAGAGAGACCCAGTACTTC
CASSRTSGIGRETQYF
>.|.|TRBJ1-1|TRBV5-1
TGCGCCAGCAGCTTCGGACGGAACACTGAAGCTTTCTTT
CASSFGRNTEAFF
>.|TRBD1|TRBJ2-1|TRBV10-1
TGCGCCAGCAGTGAGTGGGGACAGGGAAAATATGAGCAGTTCTTC
CASSEWGQGKYEQFF
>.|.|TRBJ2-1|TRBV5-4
TGTGCCAGCAGCTTGGTGGGGGGAAGGAATGAGCAGTTCTTC
CASSLVGGRNEQFF
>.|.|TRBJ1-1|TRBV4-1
TGCGCCAGCAGCTGGTCCCGTGGTAGCACTGAAGCTTTCTTT
CASSWSRGSTEAFF
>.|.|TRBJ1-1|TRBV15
TGTGCCACCAGCAGTAGTGTATCGATGAACACTGAAGCTTTCTTT
CATSSSVSMNTEAFF
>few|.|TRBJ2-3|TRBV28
TGTGCCAGCCAAGGGGGGAGGTTGACTGATACGCAGTATTTT
CASQGGRLTDTQYF
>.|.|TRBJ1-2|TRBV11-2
TGTGCCAGCAGCTTGGGGAGCCACTATGGCTACACCTTC
CASSLGSHYGYTF
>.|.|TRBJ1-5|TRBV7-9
TGTGCCAGCAGCTCGACAGGAATTAGCAATCAGCCCCAGCATTTT
CASSSTGISNQPQHF
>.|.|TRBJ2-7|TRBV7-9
TGTGCCAGCAGCTTAGATTGGGTACTTCTCGAGCAGTACTTC
CASSLDWVLLEQYF